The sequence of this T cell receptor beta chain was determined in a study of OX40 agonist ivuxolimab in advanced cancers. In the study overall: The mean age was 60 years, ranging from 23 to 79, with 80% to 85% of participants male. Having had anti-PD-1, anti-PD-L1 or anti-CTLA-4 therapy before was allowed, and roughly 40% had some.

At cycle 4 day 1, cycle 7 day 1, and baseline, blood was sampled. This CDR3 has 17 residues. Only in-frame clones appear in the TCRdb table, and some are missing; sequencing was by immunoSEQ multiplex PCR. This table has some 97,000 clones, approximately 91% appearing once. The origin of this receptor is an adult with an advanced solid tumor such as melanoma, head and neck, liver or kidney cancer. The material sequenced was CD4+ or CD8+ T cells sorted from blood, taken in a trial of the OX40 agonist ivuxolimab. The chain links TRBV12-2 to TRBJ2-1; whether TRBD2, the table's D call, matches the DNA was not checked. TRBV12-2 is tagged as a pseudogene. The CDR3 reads CASRYPNHSSGGNEQFF. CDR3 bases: TGTGCAAGTCGCTACCCAAATCATTCTAGCGGGGGCAATGAGCAGTTCTTC.